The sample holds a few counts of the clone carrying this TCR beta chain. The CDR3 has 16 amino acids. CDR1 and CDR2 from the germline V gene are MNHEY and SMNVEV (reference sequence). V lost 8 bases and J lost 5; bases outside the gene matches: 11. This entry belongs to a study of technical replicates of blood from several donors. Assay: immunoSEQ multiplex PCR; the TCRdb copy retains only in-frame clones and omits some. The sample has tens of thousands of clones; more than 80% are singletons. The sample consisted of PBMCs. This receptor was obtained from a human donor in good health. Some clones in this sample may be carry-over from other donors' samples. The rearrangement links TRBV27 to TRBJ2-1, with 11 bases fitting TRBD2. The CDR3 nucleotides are TGTGCCAGCTCCAGCGCTGGACTAGCGGGTAACAATGAGCAGTTCTTC. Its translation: CASSSAGLAGNNEQFF.